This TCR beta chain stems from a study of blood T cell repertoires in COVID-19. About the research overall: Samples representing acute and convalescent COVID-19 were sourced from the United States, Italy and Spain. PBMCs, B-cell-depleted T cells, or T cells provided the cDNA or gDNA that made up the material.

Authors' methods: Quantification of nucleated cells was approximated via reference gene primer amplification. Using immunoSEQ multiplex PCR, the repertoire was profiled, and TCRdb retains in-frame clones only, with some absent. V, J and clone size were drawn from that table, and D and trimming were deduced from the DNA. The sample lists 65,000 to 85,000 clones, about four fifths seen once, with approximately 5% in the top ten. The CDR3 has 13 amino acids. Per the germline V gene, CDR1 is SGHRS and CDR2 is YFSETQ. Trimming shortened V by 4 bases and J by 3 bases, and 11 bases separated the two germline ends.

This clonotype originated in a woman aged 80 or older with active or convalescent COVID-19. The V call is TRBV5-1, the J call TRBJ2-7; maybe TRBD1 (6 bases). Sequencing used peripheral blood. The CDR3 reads CASSRDIFYEQYF. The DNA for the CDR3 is TGCGCCAGCAGCCGGGACATTTTCTACGAGCAGTACTTC.